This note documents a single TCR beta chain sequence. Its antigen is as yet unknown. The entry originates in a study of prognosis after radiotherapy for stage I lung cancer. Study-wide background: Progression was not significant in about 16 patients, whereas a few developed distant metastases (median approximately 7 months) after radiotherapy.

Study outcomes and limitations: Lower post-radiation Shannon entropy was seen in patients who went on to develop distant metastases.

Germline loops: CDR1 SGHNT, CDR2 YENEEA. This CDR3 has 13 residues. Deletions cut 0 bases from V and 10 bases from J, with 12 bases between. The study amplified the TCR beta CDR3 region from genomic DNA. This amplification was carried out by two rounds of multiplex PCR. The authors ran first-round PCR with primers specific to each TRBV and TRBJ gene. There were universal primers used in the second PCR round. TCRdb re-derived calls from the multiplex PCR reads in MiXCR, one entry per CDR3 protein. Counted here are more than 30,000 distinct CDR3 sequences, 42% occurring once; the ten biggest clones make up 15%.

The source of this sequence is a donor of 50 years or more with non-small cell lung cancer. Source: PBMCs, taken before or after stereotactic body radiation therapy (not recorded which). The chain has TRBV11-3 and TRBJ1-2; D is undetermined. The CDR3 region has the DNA TGTGCCAGCAGCTTAGAAACGTGGAATGTCTACACCTTC. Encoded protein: CASSLETWNVYTF.